This TCR beta chain was recorded in a study of CD8+ T cells in alopecia areata. Turning to the study itself: The drug, oral tofacitinib, was given to treated patients at 5 to 10 mg twice daily.

Study-wide results and limits: TCR sharing across patients was less clear than in mice, possibly HLA-related.

V lost 4 bases and J lost 0, with 6 bases in between. The CDR3 runs to 13 residues. Looked up from germline, CDR1 is WSHSY and CDR2 is SAAADI. Of note for this clone: As yet, its antigen is unknown.

The sequencing template was cDNA reverse transcribed from extracted RNA. Only in-frame clones appear in the TCRdb table, and some are missing; sequencing was by immunoSEQ multiplex PCR. The sample consists of more than 95,000 clones, about 40% of them appearing once. This chain links TRBV10-2 with TRBJ2-5; D is unclear. The source material was CD4+ T cells sorted from blood. This TCR was sampled from a human donor with alopecia areata. The CDR3 reads CASSARYQETQYF. The CDR3, as DNA: TGCGCCAGCAGTGCGAGGTACCAAGAGACCCAGTACTTC.